This TCR beta chain was retrieved from a study of blood T cell repertoires in COVID-19. Sequenced by immunoSEQ multiplex PCR; TCRdb stores in-frame clones only, minus some. The data contain some 46,000 clones, around 85% of them singletons. Trimming cost V 6 bases and J 1 base, with 12 bases left between them. Germline assignment: CDR1 MNHEY and CDR2 SMNVEV (reference sequence). The CDR3 runs to 14 residues. This clone was recorded a few times. Specimen: peripheral blood. The chain carries TRBV27 and TRBJ1-1; maybe TRBD1 (5 bases). The sequence was obtained from a man between 60 and 70 years old with acute or convalescent COVID-19. Here the CDR3 DNA reads TGTGCCAGCAGCCGACAGAGTAGGAACACTGAAGCTTTCTTT. Translated, it gives CASSRQSRNTEAFF.